Below are 28 T cell receptor beta chains sequenced from a single sample in a study of human T cells and chemical hapten exposure. Time point here: patch test 2, 6 weeks after DPC sensitization. This sample's treatment: therapeutic diphenylcyclopropenone sensitization with weekly scalp DPC. TCRdb re-analysed the RACE reads in MiXCR, keeping a single row per CDR3 protein. The sample has roughly 50,000 distinct CDR3 sequences; around 9.4% are singletons. Material: whole blood, obtained in connection with sensitization to the hapten diphenylcyclopropenone (DPC). These receptors originate from a woman in her 50s with alopecia areata. Some clones in this sample may be carry-over from other donors' samples.

This clonotype showed up many times. V usage is TRBV2 and J usage is TRBJ1-5; D gene unclear. V was shortened by 5 bases and J by 3 bases, with 11 bases between the two germline ends. Germline V CDR1 and CDR2: SNHLY, FYNNEI. The CDR3 is 14 amino acids. DNA of the CDR3: TGTGCCAGCAGTACGGACCGTAACAATCAGCCCCAGCATTTT. Translation: CASSTDRNNQPQHF. Together with reference TRBV2 and TRBJ1-5, the CDR3 gives the full variable domain: EPEVTQTPSHQVTQMGQEVILRCVPISNHLYFYWYRQILGQKVEFLVSFYNNEISEKSEIFDDQFSVERPDGSNFTLKIRSTKLEDSAMYFCASSTDRNNQPQHFGDGTRLSIL.

This clonotype was found many times. The chain carries TRBV11-2 and TRBJ1-5, with D tentatively TRBD1 (6 bases). Trimming took 10 bases from V and 0 from J, leaving 19 bases between them. This CDR3 comprises 16 residues. Germline V gene data show CDR1 as SGHAT and CDR2 as FQNNGV. CDR3 nucleotide sequence: TGTGCCAATACGGGACAAACCTTTTATAGCAATCAGCCCCAGCATTTT. The encoded protein is CANTGQTFYSNQPQHF.

The chain combines TRBV12-3 or TRBV12-4 with TRBJ1-5; no clear D gene. The CDR3 runs to 13 residues. V was cut by 4 bases and J by 1 base, with 5 bases left in between. CDR3 nucleotide sequence: TGTGCCAGCAGTTCGGAGAGCAATCAGCCCCAGCATTTT. This encodes CASSSESNQPQHF.

This clonotype appeared many times. J is TRBJ1-1 and V is TRBV20-1; unclear D gene. Germline V gives CDR1 DFQATT, CDR2 SNEGSKA (reference sequence). The CDR3 runs 13 residues. Between the trimmed V and J ends, which lost 6 bases and 7 bases, there was a span of 18 bases. CDR3 sequence: CSAEPGGGSEAFF. The CDR3 DNA reads as TGCAGTGCCGAGCCAGGTGGTGGCAGTGAAGCTTTCTTT.

J is TRBJ2-2 and V is TRBV27; no reliable D call. The germline V gene encodes CDR1 MNHEY and CDR2 SMNVEV (reference sequence). V lost 3 bases and J lost 4, with 9 bases in between. The CDR3 is 14 amino acids. Here the CDR3 reads CASSFSTTTGELFF. The CDR3 bases are TGTGCCAGCAGTTTTAGCACCACCACCGGGGAGCTGTTTTTT.

In its sample, this clonotype was seen a few times. V and J are TRBV6-2 or TRBV6-3 and TRBJ1-5; 9 nucleotides line up with TRBD1. J was trimmed by 2 bases and V by 2 bases; bases with no gene match: 4. The CDR3 is 16 amino acids. Germline-derived CDR1 and CDR2 are MNHEY and SVGEGT. The DNA of the CDR3 is TGTGCCAGCAGTTACGGGACAGGGTTCCGCAATCAGCCCCAGCATTTT. It translates to CASSYGTGFRNQPQHF.

The CDR3 protein is CASSLDEGYLEAFF. The CDR3 nucleotides read TGCGCCAGCAGCTTGGATGAAGGGTACCTTGAAGCTTTCTTT. The chain couples TRBV5-1 to TRBJ1-1, with unresolved D. V lost 0 bases, J lost 7 bases, and 13 bases lay in between. Germline V gene sequence: CDR1 SGHRS, CDR2 YFSETQ. The CDR3 extends over 14 amino acids.

This clonotype was found many times. Written as DNA, the CDR3 is TGTGCCAGCAGGCCAGGGGGCGCAATCGGCAAAAACATTCAGTACTTC. It yields the protein CASRPGGAIGKNIQYF. V usage is TRBV4-2 and J usage is TRBJ2-4, with 8 nucleotides matching TRBD1. The CDR3 contains 16 residues. V was clipped by 6 bases and J by 3 bases; unmatched bases: 10. The germline gives CDR1 LGHNA, CDR2 YNFKEQ.

J is TRBJ2-3 and V is TRBV5-5; D is unresolved. The germline gives CDR1 SGHKS, CDR2 YYEKEE (reference sequence). With 2 bases removed from V and 2 bases from J, the gap between germline ends came to 9 bases. The CDR3 runs to 14 residues. CDR3 bases: TGTGCCAGCAGCTTTCCCCTGGACACAGATACGCAGTATTTT. Encoded protein: CASSFPLDTDTQYF. Full variable domain (remainder filled in from reference TRBV5-5 and TRBJ2-3): DAGVTQSPTHLIKTRGQQVTLRCSPISGHKSVSWYQQVLGQGPQFIFQYYEKEERGRGNFPDRFSARQFPNYSSELNVNALLLGDSALYLCASSFPLDTDTQYFGPGTRLTVL.

This clonotype was seen a handful of times. The chain combines TRBV7-2 with TRBJ2-7; 10 bases fit TRBD1. V lost 5 bases, J lost 5 bases, and 3 bases stayed unmatched. CDR3 length equals 13 residues. In germline, CDR1 is SGHTA, CDR2 FQGNSA. CDR3 region: CASSLDRGNEQYF. CDR3 nucleotides: TGTGCCAGCAGCCTGGACAGGGGGAACGAGCAGTACTTC.

This clonotype was counted only a few times. The V and J genes are TRBV29-1 and TRBJ2-7, with a possible D match to TRBD1 (6 bases). In germline, CDR1 is SQVTM, CDR2 ANQGSEA. Trimming pared 3 bases from V and 6 bases from J, leaving 15 bases between. This CDR3 is built from 13 residues. CDR3 sequence reads: CSVDGRGEGEQYF. CDR3 nucleotides: TGCAGCGTTGACGGCAGGGGCGAAGGCGAGCAGTACTTC.

This clonotype was seen a handful of times. The chain carries TRBV7-2 and TRBJ2-2; maybe TRBD1 (6 bases). V shed 4 bases and J shed 4 bases, with 16 bases lying between them. The CDR3 loop spans 16 amino acids. The germline CDR1 and CDR2 sequences are SGHTA and FQGNSA. For the CDR3, the DNA is TGTGCCAGCAGCTCACCCGGGGTACAGGGCACCGGGGAGCTGTTTTTT. Protein product: CASSSPGVQGTGELFF.

This clonotype was detected many times. The chain combines TRBV7-6 with TRBJ2-3; D tentatively fits TRBD1 or TRBD2 (5 bases each). CDR1 SGHVS and CDR2 FNYEAQ come from the germline V gene. V was cut by 5 bases and J by 1 base, with 19 bases left in between. CDR3 size: 17 residues. The CDR3 coding sequence is TGTGCCAGCAGCCAAGGAGTCGGGACGGATCGCACAGATACGCAGTATTTT. Translated: CASSQGVGTDRTDTQYF.

The rearrangement links TRBV28 to TRBJ1-2, with D possibly being TRBD1 (5 bases). CDR1 and CDR2 from the germline V gene are MDHEN and SYDVKM. This CDR3 has 12 residues. V lost 5 bases to trimming and J lost 5 bases, with 9 bases between them. The chain's CDR3 is CASSQTDYGYTF. The CDR3 region has the DNA TGTGCCAGCAGTCAGACAGATTATGGCTACACCTTC.

The DNA of the CDR3 is TGTGCCAGCAGCGAGGTGACTGCTGGCTACGAGCAGTACTTC. Translated, it gives CASSEVTAGYEQYF. The rearrangement uses TRBV7-2 and TRBJ2-7; D gene uncertain. The germline V gene encodes CDR1 SGHTA and CDR2 FQGNSA. Deletions cut 5 bases from V and 3 bases from J, with 14 bases between. CDR3 length: 14 amino acids.

The sample holds many counts of this clonotype. The chain carries TRBV15 and TRBJ2-7, with TRBD2 as a possible D gene (6 bases). The CDR3 has 14 amino acids. The V gene's germline CDR1 is LNHNV and CDR2 YYDKDF (reference sequence). The V end was cut by 0 bases, the J end by 4 bases, with 10 bases between. CDR3 loop: CATSRDHGGYEQYF. CDR3 sequence (DNA): TGTGCCACCAGCAGAGATCATGGGGGGTACGAGCAGTACTTC.

The V gene is TRBV15, the J gene TRBJ2-7, with D tentatively TRBD1 (5 bases). Looked up from germline, CDR1 is LNHNV and CDR2 is YYDKDF (reference sequence). The germline V and J ends were trimmed by 3 bases and 0 bases, with 6 bases remaining between them. The CDR3 extends over 13 amino acids. CDR3 coding DNA: TGTGCCACCAGCAGGGACACCTCCTACGAGCAGTACTTC. Its protein is CATSRDTSYEQYF.

The chain employs TRBV20-1 and TRBJ2-3; 8 nucleotides align to TRBD2. The germline V gene encodes CDR1 DFQATT and CDR2 SNEGSKA (reference sequence). V was pared by 1 base and J by 11 bases, with 14 bases of the junction left unmatched. CDR3 length equals 15 residues. CDR3 protein: CSARGLLAEVDGQYF. The CDR3 region has the DNA TGCAGTGCTAGAGGTCTACTAGCGGAAGTCGATGGGCAGTATTTT.

V is TRBV28 and J is TRBJ1-5, with D perhaps TRBD1 (6 bases). The germline V gene encodes CDR1 MDHEN and CDR2 SYDVKM. V was trimmed by 9 bases and J by 7 bases, leaving 19 bases between them. CDR3 length: 14 residues. CDR3 in DNA: TGTGCCAGTACGACAGGAGGGTCGGGACAGCCCCAGCATTTT. Its translation: CASTTGGSGQPQHF.

V and J are TRBV29-1 and TRBJ2-3; possibly TRBD2 for D (6 bases). This CDR3 spans 14 amino acids. The V and J ends lost 2 bases and 4 bases respectively, with 13 bases between them. CDR1 and CDR2 from the germline V gene are SQVTM and ANQGSEA. The CDR3 DNA is TGCAGCGTTGAATCGGGGGACCGCGCAGATACGCAGTATTTT. Translated: CSVESGDRADTQYF.

This clonotype was counted many times. The chain recombines TRBV2 with TRBJ1-2; 10 bases are a match to TRBD1. CDR1 SNHLY and CDR2 FYNNEI come from the germline V gene. The J segment lost 12 bases and the V segment lost 6 bases, leaving 10 bases of the junction unmatched. There are 13 residues in the CDR3. CDR3 region: CASRAGTGVRDTF. In DNA, the CDR3 is TGTGCCAGCAGGGCCGGGACAGGGGTCCGCGACACCTTC.

This clonotype was observed a few times. The chain joins TRBV28 to TRBJ1-5; 9 bases fit TRBD1. The CDR3 covers 16 residues. Germline-derived CDR1 and CDR2 are MDHEN and SYDVKM. V gave up 5 bases and J gave up 4 bases; unmatched junction bases: 9. The CDR3: CASSTPGQGKNQPQHF. The CDR3 bases are TGTGCCAGCAGTACCCCGGGACAGGGAAAGAATCAGCCCCAGCATTTT. The full variable domain, its missing parts supplied by reference TRBV28 and TRBJ1-5, is DVKVTQSSRYLVKRTGEKVFLECVQDMDHENMFWYRQDPGLGLRLIYFSYDVKMKEKGDIPEGYSVSREKKERFSLILESASTNQTSMYLCASSTPGQGKNQPQHFGDGTRLSIL.

The rearrangement links TRBV11-2 to TRBJ2-7, with unresolved D. Germline values: CDR1 SGHAT, CDR2 FQNNGV. V was shortened by 5 bases and J by 9 bases, with 20 bases between the two germline ends. This CDR3 comprises 14 residues. For the CDR3, the DNA is TGTGCCAGCAGCCCCCCGGGCCCAGAACGCACGCAGTACTTC. Translating gives CASSPPGPERTQYF.

The gene calls are TRBV18 and TRBJ2-1, with D possibly being TRBD2 (6 bases). V lost 5 bases and J lost 0, with 11 bases in between. Germline CDR1 is KGHSH and CDR2 is LQKENI. The CDR3 spans 15 residues. The CDR3 coding sequence is TGTGCCAGCTCATCGGGGGTAAGCTCCTACAATGAGCAGTTCTTC. It is translated as CASSSGVSSYNEQFF.

The chain couples TRBV27 to TRBJ1-5, with D unclear. V lost 4 bases to trimming and J lost 4 bases, with 11 bases between them. The CDR3 extends over 14 amino acids. Germline V gives CDR1 MNHEY, CDR2 SMNVEV (reference sequence). For the CDR3, the DNA is TGTGCCAGCAGTTGGGGAATGGGGAATCAGCCCCAGCATTTT. Residues: CASSWGMGNQPQHF.

The gene calls are TRBV6-2 or TRBV6-3 and TRBJ1-2, with a tentative D call TRBD1 (6 bases). Germline V CDR1 and CDR2: MNHEY, SVGEGT. CDR3 length: 15 residues. Trimming removed 8 bases from V and 4 bases from J, with 20 bases in between. CDR3 loop: CASPTSNRETYGYTF. The CDR3 nucleotides are TGTGCCAGCCCTACTAGTAACAGGGAGACCTATGGCTACACCTTC.

This clonotype showed up just a few times. The chain recombines TRBV12-3 or TRBV12-4 with TRBJ2-1; D is unresolved. With 5 bases removed from V and 6 bases from J, the gap between germline ends came to 8 bases. The CDR3 sequence is 12 residues long. CDR3 loop: CASSRTVNEQFF. CDR3 DNA sequence: TGTGCCAGCAGTCGGACGGTCAATGAGCAGTTCTTC.

This clonotype was seen a few times. The chain is built from TRBV28 and TRBJ2-6; D is possibly TRBD1 or TRBD2 (6 bases each). Between the trimmed V and J ends, which lost 5 bases and 3 bases, there was a span of 17 bases. This CDR3 has 17 amino acids. CDR1 is MDHEN, CDR2 SYDVKM, per germline. This CDR3 reads CASSHNSGGRGANVLTF. The CDR3 DNA is TGTGCCAGCAGTCACAACTCCGGGGGCCGTGGGGCCAACGTCCTGACTTTC.